Listed below are T cell receptor beta chains from one sample, sequenced in a study of blood T cell repertoires in COVID-19. Assay: immunoSEQ multiplex PCR; the TCRdb copy retains only in-frame clones and omits some. The sample contains some 370,000 clones, roughly 90% of which appear only once. Sequencing input: peripheral blood. The source of these receptors is a man younger than 35 with active or convalescent COVID-19. The CDR3 runs from the conserved cysteine through the conserved F or W. Fields, in order: clone size, V gene, J gene, D gene, CDR3 protein, CDR3 DNA. A D gene is named only where the DNA matches it firmly. Where a row states a size, it is once, few, many or the class of an expanded clone; other rows omit it.

.	TRBV28	TRBJ1-3	.	CASSNTGMGNTIYF	TGTGCCAGCAGTAACACAGGGATGGGAAACACCATATATTTT
.	TRBV5-6	TRBJ2-2	.	CASSLYGLGNTGELFF	TGTGCCAGCAGCTTATATGGGCTTGGCAACACCGGGGAGCTGTTTTTT
few	TRBV19	TRBJ1-6	.	CASSDTTQGSYNSPLHF	TGTGCCAGTAGTGACACCACACAGGGTTCCTATAATTCACCCCTCCACTTT
.	TRBV11-2	TRBJ2-5	.	CASSLGGTIQETQYF	TGTGCCAGCAGCTTAGGGGGCACCATACAAGAGACCCAGTACTTC
.	TRBV6-4	TRBJ1-5	.	CASSARGGQPQHF	TGTGCCAGCAGCGCACGGGGTGGTCAGCCCCAGCATTTT
few	TRBV5-6	TRBJ1-4	.	CASTRQAFNEKLFF	TGTGCCAGCACCCGACAGGCCTTTAACGAAAAACTGTTTTTT
.	TRBV3-1/TRBV3-2	TRBJ2-5	TRBD2	CASMRTSGRALETQYF	TGTGCCAGCATGCGGACTAGCGGGAGGGCCTTAGAGACCCAGTACTTC
.	TRBV6-5	TRBJ2-3	TRBD2	CASSLGAGGADTQYF	TGTGCCAGCAGCCTAGGGGCGGGGGGCGCAGATACGCAGTATTTT
.	TRBV18	TRBJ2-2	.	CASSPPQVVTGELFF	TGTGCCAGCTCACCCCCACAGGTTGTCACCGGGGAGCTGTTTTTT
.	TRBV4-1	TRBJ2-1	TRBD2	CASSRTSGYYNEQFF	TGCGCCAGCAGCCGTACTAGCGGCTACTACAATGAGCAGTTCTTC
.	TRBV7-8	TRBJ1-3	.	CASSSFSTGSSGNTIYF	TGTGCCAGCAGCTCATTCTCCACGGGAAGCTCTGGAAACACCATATATTTT
.	TRBV27	TRBJ2-5	TRBD2	CASSPGVSGRAETQYF	TGTGCCAGCAGTCCTGGGGTTAGCGGGAGGGCGGAGACCCAGTACTTC
.	TRBV29-1	TRBJ2-7	.	CSVESLSEQYF	TGCAGCGTTGAGTCCCTCAGCGAGCAGTACTTC
.	TRBV11-2	TRBJ1-4	.	CASSLSIANEKLFF	TGTGCCAGCAGCCTAAGTATTGCTAATGAAAAACTGTTTTTT
.	TRBV16	TRBJ1-6	.	CASSQSSAGLNSPLHF	TGTGCCAGCAGCCAATCATCAGCGGGACTTAATTCACCCCTCCACTTT
.	TRBV7-2	TRBJ1-6	TRBD1	CASSLLTGSDSPLHF	TGTGCCAGCAGCCTCCTGACAGGGTCAGATTCACCCCTCCACTTT
.	TRBV27	TRBJ1-1	TRBD1	CASSLSYGTVNTEAFF	TGTGCCAGCAGTTTATCCTACGGGACAGTGAACACTGAAGCTTTCTTT
.	TRBV28	TRBJ1-1	.	CASSLLGHGTEAFF	TGTGCCAGCAGTTTATTAGGACACGGGACTGAAGCTTTCTTT
.	TRBV28	TRBJ1-5	TRBD1	CASSVGQGSQPQHF	TGTGCCAGCAGTGTTGGACAGGGAAGTCAGCCCCAGCATTTT
.	TRBV11-2	TRBJ2-7	TRBD2	CASSPNFGLAGAEQYF	TGTGCCAGCAGCCCCAATTTCGGACTAGCGGGAGCCGAGCAGTACTTC
.	TRBV7-2	TRBJ2-7	TRBD1	CASSLRTGGLYEQYF	TGTGCCAGCAGCCTCAGGACAGGGGGCCTCTACGAGCAGTACTTC
.	TRBV5-1	TRBJ1-1	.	CASSAQGIDTEAFF	TGCGCCAGCAGCGCACAGGGTATAGACACTGAAGCTTTCTTT
.	TRBV12-3/TRBV12-4	TRBJ1-1	.	CASSPVLGTEAFF	TGTGCCAGCAGTCCTGTCCTCGGCACTGAAGCTTTCTTT